One and the same sample provided the 28 T cell receptor beta chains below, sequenced in a study of tumor and adjacent non-tumor tissue in lung cancer. Three rounds of nested PCR, following a modified ARM-PCR protocol, produced the TCRbeta library. MiXCR was run by TCRdb on the multiplex PCR reads, yielding one entry per CDR3 protein. The table has 80,000 to 100,000 distinct CDR3 sequences, less than 85% seen once. This sample's RNA came from whole unsorted tissue. This non-tumor lung sample came from over 3 cm beyond the tumor edge. The sequenced sample was distant non-tumor lung tissue. Receptors originate from a man aged 55-75 years with small cell lung cancer.

This clonotype appeared a few times. The junction departs from germline at one end; a sequencing error may be responsible. The gene calls are TRBV29-1 and TRBJ2-7; tentatively, D is TRBD1 (6 bases). The CDR3 loop spans 12 amino acids. CDR1 and CDR2 (germline): SQVTM, ANQGSEA. The CDR3 DNA is TGTAGCGTCCGGGACACCTCCTATGAGCAGTACTTC. Translation gives CSVRDTSYEQYF.

This sequence joins TRBV6-1 and TRBJ2-7; D might be TRBD1 or TRBD2, each matching 5 bases. CDR1 and CDR2 (germline): MNHNS, SASEGT. The CDR3 sequence is 13 residues long. CDR3 residues: CVSSEAQGREQYV. In DNA form, the CDR3 reads TGTGTCAGCAGTGAAGCGCAGGGTCGGGAACAGTACGTC.

The rearrangement uses TRBV29-1 and TRBJ2-5; 7 nucleotides align to TRBD1. CDR1 is SQVTM and CDR2 is ANQGSEA in the germline V gene. V trimming: 5 bases; J trimming: 8 bases; junction bases outside the gene matches: 11. The CDR3 spans 13 residues. The CDR3, as DNA: TGCAGCGTTAAGGCCCTCGACAGGGTTACCCAGTACTTC. Protein: CSVKALDRVTQYF. Variable domain in full (rest from reference TRBV29-1 and TRBJ2-5): SAVISQKPSRDICQRGTSLTIQCQVDSQVTMMFWYRQQPGQSLTLIATANQGSEATYESGFVIDKFPISRPNLTFSTLTVSNMSPEDSSIYLCSVKALDRVTQYFGPGTRLLVL.

Concerning this clonotype itself: The junction does not match germline at one end; this may be a read error. The chain employs TRBV4-1 and TRBJ2-2; D unclear. The CDR3 covers 15 residues. Germline loops: CDR1 MGHRA, CDR2 YSYEKL. CDR3 bases: TGCGTCAGCAGCCAAGTCGGCAGTAATGTCGGCGAGCTGTTTTTT. Its translation: CVSSQVGSNVGELFF.

A note on this clonotype: In this CDR3 the conserved last residue, phenylalanine or tryptophan, is missing, so a read error is likely. V usage is TRBV6-6 and J usage is TRBJ1-5, with D unresolved. The germline gives CDR1 MNHNY, CDR2 SVGAGI (reference sequence). The CDR3 consists of 14 residues. The CDR3 loop reads CASSPAGSYQPQHS. In DNA form, the CDR3 reads TGTGCCAGCAGCCCCGCGGGTAGCTATCAGCCCCAGCATTCT.

Only one count was recorded for this clonotype. One end of the junction varies from germline; a read error may be responsible. The chain carries TRBV29-1 and TRBJ2-7, with TRBD1 matching 10 bases. Germline V gene sequence: CDR1 SQVTM, CDR2 ANQGSEA. CDR3 length equals 12 residues. CDR3 protein: CSTRTGGNEQYF. The DNA for the CDR3 is TGTAGCACCCGGACAGGGGGGAACGAGCAGTACTTC.

The rearrangement uses TRBV29-1 and TRBJ2-1, with D possibly TRBD1 on 6 matching bases. V was cut by 7 bases and J by 14 bases, with 24 bases left in between. Per the germline V gene, CDR1 is SQVTM and CDR2 is ANQGSEA. This CDR3 contains 13 residues. The CDR3 loop reads CSDKTGTYNVEFF. CDR3 nucleotides: TGCAGCGACAAGACAGGTACCTACAATGTGGAGTTCTTC.

This clonotype was found many times. The CDR3 nucleotides read TGTGCCAGCAGTTACAGGACAGTCAACTATGGCTACACCTTC. It is translated as CASSYRTVNYGYTF. V usage is TRBV6-6 and J usage is TRBJ1-2; possible D gene TRBD1, 6 bases. Germline loops: CDR1 MNHNY, CDR2 SVGAGI (reference sequence). CDR3 length: 14 residues. The V end lost 2 bases, the J end lost 2 bases, and 9 bases lay between the germline ends.

Note on this clonotype: At one of its ends the junction is not consistent with the germline gene, which may arise from a read error. J is TRBJ1-2 and V is TRBV29-1; 9 nucleotides agree with TRBD1. This CDR3 has 13 residues. The germline gives CDR1 SQVTM, CDR2 ANQGSEA. The CDR3, as DNA: TGCAGCGTAAGGGACAGGGAGGGCTATGCCTACATCTTC. Translating it yields CSVRDREGYAYIF.

Regarding this clonotype: Without the conserved terminal phenylalanine or tryptophan, this CDR3 likely stems from a read error. The chain is built from TRBV10-2 and TRBJ1-6, with D hard to call. Germline V gene lookup returns CDR1 WSHSY and CDR2 SAAADI. The CDR3 runs 14 residues. The V end was cut by 0 bases, the J end by 9 bases, with 9 bases between. The CDR3: CASSESRMGSPLHY. In nucleotides, the CDR3 is TGCGCCAGCAGTGAGTCGAGGATGGGTTCACCCCTCCACTAT.

This clonotype appeared a few times. The gene calls are TRBV5-1 and TRBJ2-5; D possibly uses TRBD1 or TRBD2 (5 bases each). This CDR3 is 12 amino acids long. Per germline, CDR1 SGHRS and CDR2 YFSETQ. V was cut by 7 bases and J by 7 bases, with 14 bases left in between. DNA of the CDR3: TGCGCCAGCTGGGCCGCGAGGGGGACCCAGTACTTC. As protein: CASWAARGTQYF.

Note on this clonotype: The junction departs from germline at one end; a sequencing error may be responsible. This sequence joins TRBV11-2 and TRBJ2-1; tentatively, D is TRBD2 (5 bases). This CDR3 is built from 17 residues. Germline CDR1 and CDR2: SGHAT and FQNNGV. The CDR3 nucleotides read TGTACCAGCGGCTTAGTGTCAGCCCAGAGCTCCTACAATGAGCGGTTCTTC. It specifies CTSGLVSAQSSYNERFF.

This clonotype was seen only once. This likely comes from a read error, as the CDR3 has no conserved phenylalanine or tryptophan at its end. The chain carries TRBV4-1 and TRBJ1-6; weak D call: TRBD1 (6 bases). CDR3 length equals 17 residues. Germline loops: CDR1 MGHRA, CDR2 YSYEKL. In DNA, the CDR3 is TGCGACAGCAGCCAGGTGGACAGACGTCTTTATAATTCACCCCTCCACGTT. This codes for CDSSQVDRRLYNSPLHV.

CDR3 amino acids: CASKLARDDDRELFF. CDR3 DNA sequence: TGTGCCAGCAAACTAGCGAGAGATGATGACAGGGAGCTGTTTTTT. This rearrangement joins TRBV4-2 to TRBJ2-2; 7 bases agree with TRBD2. The CDR3 totals 15 residues. The germline CDR1 and CDR2 sequences are LGHNA and YNFKEQ. V lost 7 bases to trimming and J lost 9 bases; unmatched junction nucleotides: 14.

A note on this clonotype: This may be a read error, as it is one base from a much larger clone. In nucleotides, the CDR3 is TGTACCAGCAGCTTAGTGGGTGGGATCGGTAGAGAGACCCAGTACTTC. It yields the protein CTSSLVGGIGRETQYF. The chain has TRBV7-8 and TRBJ2-5; the D is unclear. Per germline, CDR1 SGHVS and CDR2 FQNEAQ. CDR3 length: 16 amino acids.

A word on this clonotype: One end of the junction varies from germline; a read error may be responsible. The J gene is TRBJ1-1, the V gene TRBV5-4; 10 positions agree with TRBD1. Germline V lookup: CDR1 SGHNT, CDR2 YYREEE (reference sequence). This CDR3 contains 16 residues. In DNA form, the CDR3 reads TGTGCCAGCAGCTTGGAGACAGGGGGCGCGAGCACTGAGGCTTTCTTT. Its protein product is CASSLETGGASTEAFF.

This clonotype appeared many times. The chain uses TRBV12-3 or TRBV12-4 and TRBJ2-1; D is unresolved. The CDR3 is 11 residues long. V lost 4 bases and J lost 10, with 8 bases in between. DNA for the CDR3: TGTGCCAGCAGTTCAACATTAGAGCAGTTCTTC. Amino acids: CASSSTLEQFF.

This clonotype appeared many times. The CDR3 sequence: CASSPTGLAVETQYF. DNA for the CDR3: TGTGCCAGCAGCCCCACGGGACTAGCGGTGGAGACCCAGTACTTC. J is TRBJ2-5 and V is TRBV5-6; 11 positions agree with TRBD2. The CDR3 sequence is 15 residues long. The V and J ends lost 4 bases and 5 bases, in that order; junction bases with no gene match: 7. From germline, CDR1 is SGHDT and CDR2 YYEEEE.

This clonotype was recorded once. A much larger clone lies a single base off, so this may be a read error. The chain uses TRBV20-1 and TRBJ2-3; 14 nucleotides line up with TRBD2. Germline loops: CDR1 DFQATT, CDR2 SNEGSKA (reference sequence). The CDR3 is 17 residues long. DNA of the CDR3: TGCAGTGCCCCAGGGACTAGCGGGAGTGCCCGCACAAATACGCAGTATTTT. It translates to CSAPGTSGSARTNTQYF.

By frequency in the sample, this clonotype is medium-sized. The rearrangement links TRBV6-5 to TRBJ2-1, with 8 bases lining up with TRBD1. The CDR3 has 14 residues. With 6 bases clipped from V and 5 bases from J, the junction kept 6 bases outside the gene matches. Germline CDR1 and CDR2: MNHEY and SVGAGI. The CDR3 is CASRRTGRNNEQFF. Here the CDR3 DNA reads TGTGCCAGCAGGAGGACAGGGAGGAACAATGAGCAGTTCTTC.

This sequence joins TRBV11-2 and TRBJ2-1, with D unresolved. The germline V and J ends were trimmed by 3 bases and 6 bases, with 18 bases remaining between them. Germline CDR1 reads SGHAT; CDR2 reads FQNNGV. The CDR3 extends over 16 amino acids. This CDR3 is CASSLVELGTANEQFF. CDR3 bases: TGTGCCAGCAGCTTGGTGGAGCTAGGCACGGCCAATGAGCAGTTCTTC.

The chain recombines TRBV29-1 with TRBJ2-2; D is possibly TRBD1 or TRBD2 (5 bases each). V was cut by 4 bases and J by 9 bases, with 24 bases left in between. CDR1 and CDR2 (germline): SQVTM, ANQGSEA. The length of the CDR3 is 16 residues. This CDR3 is CSVARGRTGSTWELFF. Written as DNA, the CDR3 is TGCAGCGTTGCAAGGGGTCGGACGGGGAGTACCTGGGAGCTGTTTTTT.

This clonotype was detected many times. The genes are TRBV5-5 and TRBJ2-7; 7 nucleotides align to TRBD1. V shed 3 bases, J shed 2 bases, and the junction held 2 bases outside the gene matches. CDR1 is SGHKS and CDR2 is YYEKEE in the germline V gene (reference sequence). This CDR3 contains 13 residues. As DNA, the CDR3 is TGTGCCAGCAGCTGGACAGGAACCTACGAGCAGTACGTC. Translated, it gives CASSWTGTYEQYV.

As to this clonotype: The junction departs from the called germline gene at one end, perhaps through a read error. The V and J genes are TRBV5-4 and TRBJ2-5, with 12 bases aligning to TRBD1. CDR3 length: 17 amino acids. Germline values: CDR1 SGHNT, CDR2 YYREEE (reference sequence). CDR3 in amino acids: CVSSLASGQGAAETQCF. The DNA for the CDR3 is TGTGTCAGCAGCTTGGCTTCGGGACAGGGGGCGGCAGAGACCCAGTGCTTC.

Remarks on this clonotype: The junction does not match germline at one end; this may be a read error. CDR3 loop: CANSLDPLRTGRETQYF. CDR3 nucleotide sequence: TGTGCCAACAGCCTAGACCCCCTCAGGACAGGGCGAGAGACCCAATACTTC. The rearrangement uses TRBV11-1 and TRBJ2-5; 8 nucleotides match TRBD1. In germline, CDR1 is SGHAT, CDR2 FQDESV (reference sequence). The length of the CDR3 is 17 residues. Full variable domain (remainder filled in from reference TRBV11-1 and TRBJ2-5): EAEVAQSPRYKITEKSQAVAFWCDPISGHATLYWYRQILGQGPELLVQFQDESVVDDSQLPKDRFSAERLKGVDSTLKIQPAELGDSAMYLCANSLDPLRTGRETQYFGPGTRLLVL.

Ten or more counts support this clonotype. This chain joins TRBV30 and TRBJ2-2; tentatively, D is TRBD2 (5 bases). V was cut by 4 bases and J by 7 bases, with 13 bases left in between. Germline V gene sequence: CDR1 GTSNPN, CDR2 SVGIG (reference sequence). This CDR3 comprises 13 residues. The CDR3 loop is CAWNTGFDGELFF. The CDR3 DNA reads TGTGCCTGGAACACGGGGTTCGACGGGGAGCTGTTTTTT.

This clonotype has a single count. This could be a read error, since a much larger clone is one nucleotide away. The V gene is TRBV20-1, the J gene TRBJ1-1, with D tentatively TRBD1 (6 bases). The CDR3 has 13 residues. Germline V gives CDR1 DFQATT, CDR2 SNEGSKA (reference sequence). V was cut by 4 bases and J by 2 bases, with 11 bases left in between. CDR3 loop: CSAISGVNTEAFF. The DNA for the CDR3 is TGCAGTGCTATATCAGGGGTTAACACTGAAGCTTTCTTT.

Of note for this clonotype: The conserved final phenylalanine or tryptophan is absent from the CDR3, which likely points to a read error. The V call is TRBV12-3 or TRBV12-4, the J call TRBJ2-5; weak D call: TRBD2 (6 bases). The CDR3 has 13 amino acids. For the CDR3, the DNA is TGTGCCAGCAGTCTAGCGCGGGCAGAGACCCAGTACCTC. It codes for CASSLARAETQYL.